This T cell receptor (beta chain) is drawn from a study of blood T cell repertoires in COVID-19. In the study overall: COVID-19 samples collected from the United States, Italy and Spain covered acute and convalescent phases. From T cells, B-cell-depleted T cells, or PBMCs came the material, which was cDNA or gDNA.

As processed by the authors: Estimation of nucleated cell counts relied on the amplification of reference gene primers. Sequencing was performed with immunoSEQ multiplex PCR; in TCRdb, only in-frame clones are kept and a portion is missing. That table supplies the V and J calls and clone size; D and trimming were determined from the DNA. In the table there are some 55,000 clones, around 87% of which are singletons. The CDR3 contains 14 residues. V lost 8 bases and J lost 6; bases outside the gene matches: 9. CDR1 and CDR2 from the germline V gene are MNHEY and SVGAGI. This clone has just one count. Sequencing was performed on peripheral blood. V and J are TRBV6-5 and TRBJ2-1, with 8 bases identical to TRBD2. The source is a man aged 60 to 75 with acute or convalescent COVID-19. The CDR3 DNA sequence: TGTGCCAGCCGGGGGGGAGTGAGCTTCAATGAGCAGTTCTTC. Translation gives CASRGGVSFNEQFF.